Listed below are T cell receptor beta chains from one sample, sequenced in a study of T cell repertoires in cytomegalovirus infection. TCRdb fed the reads into MiXCR, producing one record per CDR3 protein. The table includes fewer than 900,000 distinct CDR3 sequences, 25% to 30% detected once. What these receptors recognize is not known. This material consisted of cultured CD8+ T cells from PBMCs, taken from culture after CMV antigen stimulation. These receptors were obtained from a human donor in good health (CMV status not recorded). Some clones in this sample may be carry-over from other donors' samples. The CDR3 runs from the conserved cysteine through the conserved F or W. The order of the fields is J gene, V gene, clone size, D gene, CDR3 protein, CDR3 DNA. The D gene is left open where the match is weak. Clone sizes are given selectively: once, few, many, or a class where the clone is expanded.

TRBJ2-1 TRBV7-9 - - CASSRTDANTYNEQFF TGTGCCAGCAGCAGGACAGATGCAAATACCTACAATGAGCAGTTCTTC
TRBJ2-3 TRBV6-6 few - CASSYSKGVRDTQYF TGTGCCAGCAGTTACTCGAAGGGGGTCAGGGATACGCAGTATTTT
TRBJ2-3 TRBV6-2/TRBV6-3 few TRBD1 CASSSTGGVDTQYF TGTGCCAGCAGTTCGACAGGGGGCGTAGATACGCAGTATTTT
TRBJ1-2 TRBV7-8 few TRBD1 CASSGYAGTGGSAYGYTF TGTGCCAGCAGCGGATACGCCGGGACAGGAGGGTCCGCCTATGGCTACACCTTC
TRBJ1-2 TRBV7-8 few - CASRSTDGSHGYTF TGTGCCAGCAGGAGTACGGACGGGAGTCATGGCTACACCTTC
TRBJ1-1 TRBV6-1 - - CASSEPFEGIPEAFF TGTGCCAGCAGTGAACCTTTCGAGGGGATCCCTGAAGCTTTCTTT
TRBJ2-5 TRBV12-3/TRBV12-4 few - CASSLVTRETQYF TGTGCCAGCAGTTTAGTTACGAGGGAGACCCAGTACTTC
TRBJ1-3 TRBV2 few - CASKPGSGNTIYF TGTGCCAGCAAGCCGGGGTCGGGAAACACCATATATTTT
TRBJ2-1 TRBV4-1 - - CASSPWQESSYNEQFF TGCGCCAGCAGCCCGTGGCAGGAGAGCTCCTACAATGAGCAGTTCTTC
TRBJ1-5 TRBV6-8 - - CASSDWNGGNQPQHF TGTGCCAGCAGTGACTGGAATGGCGGCAATCAGCCCCAGCATTTT
TRBJ2-7 TRBV6-1 many TRBD2 CASRPGLAGEQYF TGTGCCAGCAGACCGGGACTAGCGGGGGAGCAGTACTTC
TRBJ1-5 TRBV7-8 many - CASSSRGLNQPQHF TGTGCCAGCAGCTCCCGGGGCCTCAATCAGCCCCAGCATTTT
TRBJ1-5 TRBV6-5 many - CASSYSNPSLGQPQHF TGTGCCAGCAGTTACTCAAATCCGAGTTTGGGTCAGCCCCAGCATTTT
TRBJ2-7 TRBV27 - TRBD1 CASSLKGQGVSYEQYF TGTGCCAGCAGTTTAAAGGGACAGGGGGTCTCCTACGAGCAGTACTTC
TRBJ1-1 TRBV20-1 few - CSARARGDTEAFF TGCAGTGCTAGAGCCCGAGGGGACACTGAAGCTTTCTTT
TRBJ2-6 TRBV7-6 many - CASSYSPGEVGGSGANVLTF TGTGCCAGCAGCTATTCCCCGGGAGAAGTGGGAGGCTCTGGGGCCAACGTCCTGACTTTC
TRBJ1-5 TRBV7-2 - - CASSYPNSNQPQHF TGTGCCAGCAGCTACCCGAATAGCAATCAGCCCCAGCATTTT
TRBJ1-1 TRBV6-5 - - CASSFSDTNTEAFF TGTGCCAGCAGTTTCTCGGACACGAACACTGAAGCTTTCTTT
TRBJ2-3 TRBV5-6 many TRBD1 CASSYRGRTDTQYF TGTGCCAGCAGCTACAGGGGCCGTACAGATACGCAGTATTTT